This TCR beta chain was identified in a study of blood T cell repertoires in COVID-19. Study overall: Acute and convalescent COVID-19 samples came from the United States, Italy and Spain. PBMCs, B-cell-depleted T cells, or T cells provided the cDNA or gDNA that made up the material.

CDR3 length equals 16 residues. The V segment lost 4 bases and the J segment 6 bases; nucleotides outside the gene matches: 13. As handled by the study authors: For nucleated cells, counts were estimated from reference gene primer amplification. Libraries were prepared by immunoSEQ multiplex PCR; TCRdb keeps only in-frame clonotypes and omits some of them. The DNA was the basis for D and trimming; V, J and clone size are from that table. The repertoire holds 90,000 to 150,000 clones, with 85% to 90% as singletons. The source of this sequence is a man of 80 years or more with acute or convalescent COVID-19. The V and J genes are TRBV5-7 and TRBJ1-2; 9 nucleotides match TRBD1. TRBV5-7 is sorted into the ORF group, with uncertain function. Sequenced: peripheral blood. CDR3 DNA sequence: TGTGCCAGCAGCCGGTATAAAACAGGGGGCGTCGATGGCTACACCTTC. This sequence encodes CASSRYKTGGVDGYTF.